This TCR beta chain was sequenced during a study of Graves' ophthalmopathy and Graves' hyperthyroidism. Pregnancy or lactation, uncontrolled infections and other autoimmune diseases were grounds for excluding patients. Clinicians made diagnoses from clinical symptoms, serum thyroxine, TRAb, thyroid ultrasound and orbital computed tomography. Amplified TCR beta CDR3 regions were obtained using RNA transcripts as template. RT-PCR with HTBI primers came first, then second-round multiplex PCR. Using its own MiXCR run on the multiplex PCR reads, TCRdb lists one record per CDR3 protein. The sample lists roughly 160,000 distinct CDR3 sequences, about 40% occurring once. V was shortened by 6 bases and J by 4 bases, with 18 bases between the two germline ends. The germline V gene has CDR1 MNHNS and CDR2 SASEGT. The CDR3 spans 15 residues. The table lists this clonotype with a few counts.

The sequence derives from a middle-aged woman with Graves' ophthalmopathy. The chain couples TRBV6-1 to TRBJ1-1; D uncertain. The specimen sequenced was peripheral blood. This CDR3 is CASRKDVSSGTEAFF. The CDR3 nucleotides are TGTGCCAGCAGAAAGGACGTCTCTTCTGGCACTGAAGCTTTCTTT.